This T cell receptor (beta chain) was observed in a study of T-cell memory formation after mild COVID-19. For the study at large: TCR clusters were mostly confined to one donor each.

Via MiXCR, TCRdb re-called the 5' RACE reads, giving one row per CDR3 protein. The repertoire holds 200,000 to 250,000 distinct CDR3 sequences, with around 8.8% as singletons. Study findings and constraints: Unconfirmed was the SARS-CoV-2 specificity of second-wave clones that peaked on day 37. CD4+ contracting clones were mainly CM and EM; CD8+ ones, EMRA. Pre-infection memory harbored some responding clones, suggesting cross-reactive memory joined.

The sample holds many counts of this clonotype. The antigen is undetermined. From germline, CDR1 is DFQATT and CDR2 SNEGSKA (reference sequence). The CDR3 runs to 14 residues. J was trimmed by 9 bases and V by 3 bases; bases with no gene match: 9. The sample taken for sequencing was PBMCs or a T cell subset sorted from them (not recorded which). The source is a man aged 18 to 29 who had mild COVID-19 (a few samples of this study predate the infection). Cell type and time point are not known. The chain links TRBV20-1 to TRBJ2-1; 9 bases match TRBD1. CDR3 DNA sequence: TGCAGTGCTAGTGAGGGACAGGGAACCGCTGAGCAGTTCTTC. This sequence encodes CSASEGQGTAEQFF.